Presented here are 10 T cell receptor beta chains from one specimen sequenced in a study of blood T cell repertoires in COVID-19. Here immunoSEQ multiplex PCR was the method, and the copy in TCRdb shows in-frame clones only, minus some. The sample includes about 130,000 clones, approximately 85% of them seen just once. The sequencing input was peripheral blood. The receptor source for this set is a human donor in a cohort sampled during active COVID-19.

The J gene is TRBJ2-3, the V gene TRBV5-4; 10 bases align to TRBD2. This CDR3 has 17 amino acids. Germline values: CDR1 SGHNT, CDR2 YYREEE (reference sequence). J gave up 4 bases and V 1 base, and 9 bases lay outside the gene matches. In DNA, the CDR3 is TGTGCCAGCAGCTTGCATCCAGCGGGAGGGGACCCAGATACGCAGTATTTT. As protein: CASSLHPAGGDPDTQYF.

The gene calls are TRBV7-8 and TRBJ1-3; D unclear. Trimming shortened V by 2 bases and J by 4 bases, and 12 bases separated the two germline ends. The V gene's germline CDR1 is SGHVS and CDR2 FQNEAQ. The CDR3 length is 15 residues. CDR3 DNA: TGTGCCAGCAGCTTACTCAGAGGACTCGGAAACACCATATATTTT. The encoded protein is CASSLLRGLGNTIYF.

The chain has TRBV7-8 and TRBJ1-1; D gene ambiguous. Trimming took 1 base from V and 1 from J, leaving 7 bases between them. CDR1 and CDR2 from the germline V gene are SGHVS and FQNEAQ. CDR3 size: 14 residues. CDR3 region: CASSLGHANTEAFF. The CDR3 DNA reads TGTGCCAGCAGCTTAGGGCACGCGAACACTGAAGCTTTCTTT.

The V call is TRBV6-5, the J call TRBJ2-7; 8 nucleotides match TRBD1. J gave up 3 bases and V 7 bases, and 8 bases lay outside the gene matches. The CDR3 is made up of 14 amino acids. Germline CDR1 MNHEY, CDR2 SVGAGI. The CDR3: CASNTGGQRYEQYV. CDR3 in DNA: TGTGCCAGCAATACAGGGGGACAACGCTACGAGCAGTACGTC.

The chain combines TRBV19 with TRBJ2-1; the D is unclear. Germline V gene sequence: CDR1 LNHDA, CDR2 SQIVND (reference sequence). CDR3 length: 14 amino acids. Trimming pared 0 bases from V and 5 bases from J, leaving 8 bases between. CDR3 nucleotide sequence: TGTGCCAGTAGTATAGAAGTGCAGGACAATGAGCAGTTCTTC. The encoded protein is CASSIEVQDNEQFF. The full variable domain, in which reference TRBV19 and TRBJ2-1 provide the parts outside the CDR3, is DGGITQSPKYLFRKEGQNVTLSCEQNLNHDAMYWYRQDPGQGLRLIYYSQIVNDFQKGDIAEGYSVSREKKESFPLTVTSAQKNPTAFYLCASSIEVQDNEQFFGPGTRLTVL.

The chain links TRBV24-1 to TRBJ2-1, with TRBD2 matching 11 bases. V trimming: 3 bases; J trimming: 4 bases; junction bases outside the gene matches: 7. CDR1 is KGHDR and CDR2 is SFDVKD in the germline V gene. The CDR3 has 17 amino acids. The DNA for the CDR3 is TGTGCCACCAGTGATCCTACTTGGACTAGCGGGTACAATGAGCAGTTCTTC. Translating gives CATSDPTWTSGYNEQFF.

This sequence joins TRBV11-2 and TRBJ2-7; D is unclear. Germline V lookup: CDR1 SGHAT, CDR2 FQNNGV. The CDR3 extends over 13 amino acids. V shed 0 bases and J shed 6 bases, with 9 bases lying between them. This CDR3 is CASSLDLASEQYV. CDR3 nucleotide sequence: TGTGCCAGCAGCTTAGATTTGGCTAGCGAGCAGTACGTC.

The V call is TRBV4-3, the J call TRBJ2-5; D is perhaps TRBD2 (6 bases). The length of the CDR3 is 15 residues. Between the trimmed V and J ends, which lost 0 bases and 6 bases, there was a span of 14 bases. Germline lookup yields CDR1 LGHNA and CDR2 YSLEER. The CDR3 coding sequence is TGCGCCAGCAGCCAAGATTTGGGGGGTTTGAAGACCCAGTACTTC. Encoded protein: CASSQDLGGLKTQYF.

The rearrangement links TRBV5-1 to TRBJ2-1; D might be TRBD1 (6 bases). The V end was cut by 5 bases, the J end by 0 bases, with 15 bases between. The CDR3 is made up of 16 amino acids. Germline V gene lookup returns CDR1 SGHRS and CDR2 YFSETQ. The CDR3 sequence: CASSVTGQSSYNEQFF. For the CDR3, the DNA is TGCGCCAGCAGTGTAACGGGACAAAGCTCCTACAATGAGCAGTTCTTC. The full variable domain, completed using reference TRBV5-1 and TRBJ2-1, is KAGVTQTPRYLIKTRGQQVTLSCSPISGHRSVSWYQQTPGQGLQFLFEYFSETQRNKGNFPGRFSGRQFSNSRSEMNVSTLELGDSALYLCASSVTGQSSYNEQFFGPGTRLTVL.

A remark on this clone: At one of its ends the junction is not consistent with the germline gene, which may arise from a read error. This rearrangement joins TRBV5-6 to TRBJ2-5; 10 nucleotides align to TRBD2. The CDR3 is made up of 16 amino acids. Germline V lookup: CDR1 SGHDT, CDR2 YYEEEE. The CDR3 DNA reads TGTGCCAGCACCTTGGGTAGCGGGGGGCGTCAAGAGACCCAGTACTTC. It encodes CASTLGSGGRQETQYF.